This T cell receptor beta chain appears in the sequencing data of a study of T-cell memory formation after mild COVID-19. MiXCR, run by TCRdb on the 5' RACE reads, gives a single entry per CDR3 protein. The top ten hold more than 11% of the sample, which has roughly 130,000 distinct CDR3 sequences, 15% to 20% seen once. The sample holds a few counts of this clonotype. Source material: PBMCs or a T cell subset sorted from them (not recorded which). This TCR was recovered from an adult woman who had mild COVID-19 (a few samples of this study predate the infection). Cell type and time point are not known.

The CDR3 coding sequence is TGTGCCAGCAGCCCCACAGGGTGGGCGCAGTTCTTC. Protein: CASSPTGWAQFF. The chain has TRBV3-1 and TRBJ2-1; the D gene is possibly TRBD1 (6 bases). The V and J ends lost 4 bases and 12 bases respectively, with 13 bases between them. Germline values: CDR1 LGHDT, CDR2 YNNKEL (reference sequence). The CDR3 spans 12 residues.